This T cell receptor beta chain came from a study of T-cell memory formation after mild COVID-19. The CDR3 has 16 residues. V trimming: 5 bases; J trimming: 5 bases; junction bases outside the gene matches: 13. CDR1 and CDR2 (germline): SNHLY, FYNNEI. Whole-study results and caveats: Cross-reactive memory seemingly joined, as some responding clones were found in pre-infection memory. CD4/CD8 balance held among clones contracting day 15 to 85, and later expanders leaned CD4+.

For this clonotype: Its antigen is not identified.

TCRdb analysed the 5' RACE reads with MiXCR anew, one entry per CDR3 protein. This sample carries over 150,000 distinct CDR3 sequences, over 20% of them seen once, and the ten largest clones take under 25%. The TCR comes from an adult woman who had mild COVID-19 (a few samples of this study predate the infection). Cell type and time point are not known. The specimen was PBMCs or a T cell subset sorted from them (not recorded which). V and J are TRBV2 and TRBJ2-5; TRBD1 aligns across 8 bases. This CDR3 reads CASSPGQGNRWETQYF. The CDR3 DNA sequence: TGTGCCAGCAGTCCCGGACAGGGTAATAGGTGGGAGACCCAGTACTTC. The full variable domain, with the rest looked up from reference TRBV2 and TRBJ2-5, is EPEVTQTPSHQVTQMGQEVILRCVPISNHLYFYWYRQILGQKVEFLVSFYNNEISEKSEIFDDQFSVERPDGSNFTLKIRSTKLEDSAMYFCASSPGQGNRWETQYFGPGTRLLVL.